The 19 T cell receptor beta chains listed next were all sequenced from one sample in a study of blood T cell repertoires in COVID-19. TCRdb's copy holds only in-frame clones and misses some; the assay was immunoSEQ multiplex PCR. The data hold roughly 250,000 clones, with over 75% observed a single time. Sequencing input: PBMCs or T cells enriched from blood (not recorded which). All receptors derive from a woman aged 40 to 50 who had been exposed to COVID-19.

CDR3 sequence: CSVGTLRDNEQFF. The CDR3 coding sequence is TGCAGCGTTGGGACTCTAAGGGACAATGAGCAGTTCTTC. This sequence joins TRBV29-1 and TRBJ2-1; possibly TRBD2 for D (5 bases). Trimming cost V 4 bases and J 5 bases, with 12 bases left between them. The CDR3 is made up of 13 amino acids. Germline values: CDR1 SQVTM, CDR2 ANQGSEA.

This rearrangement joins TRBV3-1 (or the pseudogene TRBV3-2) to TRBJ2-1; D is perhaps TRBD2 (6 bases). There are 15 residues in the CDR3. Germline loops: CDR1 LGHDT, CDR2 YNNKEL (reference sequence). V was shortened by 4 bases and J by 3 bases, with 13 bases between the two germline ends. In DNA form, the CDR3 reads TGTGCCAGCAGCCCCCTACCGGGAGACTACAATGAGCAGTTCTTC. Its translation is CASSPLPGDYNEQFF.

As for this clone: The junction and the germline gene differ at one end; a read error may be behind it. The chain joins TRBV5-1 to TRBJ2-5, with D perhaps matching TRBD2 (5 bases). Germline V gene sequence: CDR1 SGHRS, CDR2 YFSETQ. This CDR3 is built from 14 residues. CDR3 in DNA: TGTGCCAGCAGCTTGAAGCGGTTACAGGAGACCCAGTACTTC. Translated, it gives CASSLKRLQETQYF. Together with reference TRBV5-1 and TRBJ2-5, the CDR3 gives the full variable domain: KAGVTQTPRYLIKTRGQQVTLSCSPISGHRSVSWYQQTPGQGLQFLFEYFSETQRNKGNFPGRFSGRQFSNSRSEMNVSTLELGDSALYLCASSLKRLQETQYFGPGTRLLVL.

The rearrangement links TRBV19 to TRBJ2-3, with a weak D call TRBD2 (6 bases). The CDR3 has 14 amino acids. The ends were cut back, 6 bases at V and 2 bases at J, with 12 bases in the middle. Germline values: CDR1 LNHDA, CDR2 SQIVND (reference sequence). The CDR3 DNA reads as TGTGCCAGTAGCCGGGACTTATCCACAGATACGCAGTATTTT. Encoded protein: CASSRDLSTDTQYF.

This chain joins TRBV19 and TRBJ1-5, with a tentative D call TRBD1 (6 bases). The CDR3 loop spans 14 amino acids. Trimming took off 5 bases at V and 5 bases at J, with 13 bases between the two ends. CDR1 is LNHDA, CDR2 SQIVND, per germline (reference sequence). The DNA of the CDR3 is TGTGCCAGTAGTCACCCAGGGGTCCATCAGCCCCAGCATTTT. It yields the protein CASSHPGVHQPQHF.

The genes are TRBV28 and TRBJ2-2; D is unclear. This CDR3 has 12 residues. Trimming took off 7 bases at V and 5 bases at J, with 8 bases between the two ends. Germline CDR1 reads MDHEN; CDR2 reads SYDVKM. As DNA, the CDR3 is TGTGCCAGCACCCTAACGACCGGGGAGCTGTTTTTT. This gives the protein CASTLTTGELFF.

The V gene is TRBV7-9, the J gene TRBJ1-1; possible D gene TRBD1, 5 bases. Trimming pared 5 bases from V and 1 base from J, leaving 8 bases between. This CDR3 has 13 residues. Per the germline V gene, CDR1 is SEHNR and CDR2 is FQNEAQ (reference sequence). The CDR3 DNA sequence: TGTGCCAGCAGCCCCGGGGGGAACACTGAAGCTTTCTTT. Amino acids: CASSPGGNTEAFF. The whole variable domain, remainder taken from reference TRBV7-9 and TRBJ1-1, is DTGVSQNPRHKITKRGQNVTFRCDPISEHNRLYWYRQTLGQGPEFLTYFQNEAQLEKSRLLSDRFSAERPKGSFSTLEIQRTEQGDSAMYLCASSPGGNTEAFFGQGTRLTVV.

The genes are TRBV7-9 and TRBJ1-2; D call uncertain. The CDR3 has 11 amino acids. V lost 2 bases to trimming and J lost 8 bases, with 6 bases between them. Looked up from germline, CDR1 is SEHNR and CDR2 is FQNEAQ (reference sequence). The CDR3 here is CASSLTRGYTF. DNA for the CDR3: TGTGCCAGCAGCTTAACGAGGGGCTACACCTTC. Supplemented by reference TRBV7-9 and TRBJ1-2, the full variable domain reads DTGVSQNPRHKITKRGQNVTFRCDPISEHNRLYWYRQTLGQGPEFLTYFQNEAQLEKSRLLSDRFSAERPKGSFSTLEIQRTEQGDSAMYLCASSLTRGYTFGSGTRLTVV.

The V gene is TRBV2, the J gene TRBJ2-3; weak D call: TRBD1 (5 bases). Germline CDR1 is SNHLY and CDR2 is FYNNEI. The V and J ends lost 6 bases and 0 bases respectively, with 16 bases between them. The CDR3 has 16 residues. CDR3 protein: CASRATTGPSTDTQYF. The CDR3 DNA is TGTGCCAGCAGGGCTACCACAGGTCCTAGCACAGATACGCAGTATTTT. The whole variable domain, remainder taken from reference TRBV2 and TRBJ2-3, is EPEVTQTPSHQVTQMGQEVILRCVPISNHLYFYWYRQILGQKVEFLVSFYNNEISEKSEIFDDQFSVERPDGSNFTLKIRSTKLEDSAMYFCASRATTGPSTDTQYFGPGTRLTVL.

This chain uses TRBV5-1 with TRBJ2-3; TRBD2 matches at 7 bases. CDR1 is SGHRS, CDR2 YFSETQ, per germline. The V and J ends lost 2 bases and 0 bases, in that order; junction bases with no gene match: 3. The CDR3 loop spans 15 amino acids. CDR3 sequence: CASSFRDYSTDTQYF. CDR3 in DNA: TGCGCCAGCAGCTTCCGGGACTATAGCACAGATACGCAGTATTTT.

This chain links TRBV20-1 with TRBJ2-7; D unresolved. Per the germline V gene, CDR1 is DFQATT and CDR2 is SNEGSKA (reference sequence). The CDR3 extends over 13 amino acids. With 3 bases removed from V and 4 bases from J, the gap between germline ends came to 13 bases. For the CDR3, the DNA is TGCAGTGCTAGTGAGCATCCGGGTTACGAGCAGTACGTC. It codes for CSASEHPGYEQYV.

The chain links TRBV6-5 to TRBJ1-1, with D perhaps matching TRBD1 (5 bases). V lost 7 bases, J lost 0 bases, and 12 bases lay in between. In germline, CDR1 is MNHEY, CDR2 SVGAGI. The CDR3 extends over 14 amino acids. CDR3 sequence: CASMFQGMNTEAFF. As DNA, the CDR3 is TGTGCCAGCATGTTTCAGGGCATGAACACTGAAGCTTTCTTT.

Comment on this clone: The junction does not match germline at one end; this may be a read error. Other DNA sequences in this specimen translate into the identical CDR3. This chain links TRBV5-1 with TRBJ2-3; 9 nucleotides align to TRBD1. CDR1 is SGHRS, CDR2 YFSETQ, per germline. The CDR3 totals 14 residues. The CDR3 region is CASSRDRGTDTQYF. The CDR3, as DNA: TGTGCCAGTTCGAGGGACAGGGGCACAGATACGCAGTATTTT.

The rearrangement uses TRBV13 and TRBJ2-7; D possibly corresponds to TRBD1 (5 bases). CDR1 PRHDT and CDR2 FYEKMQ come from the germline V gene (reference sequence). V lost 3 bases, J lost 3 bases, and 12 bases lay in between. This CDR3 comprises 14 residues. The CDR3 DNA reads TGTGCCAGCAGCTTTGACAGCCGTCGCTACGAGCAGTACTTC. Translation gives CASSFDSRRYEQYF.

This chain joins TRBV18 and TRBJ2-1; 7 nucleotides line up with TRBD1. V shed 3 bases, J shed 1 base, and the junction held 6 bases outside the gene matches. The CDR3 spans 16 residues. Germline loops: CDR1 KGHSH, CDR2 LQKENI. The CDR3 DNA reads TGTGCCAGCTCACCTTGGACAGGCGAATCCTACAATGAGCAGTTCTTC. Its translation is CASSPWTGESYNEQFF.

The count of this clone is one. The chain's CDR3 is CASSPQKGAQYF. In DNA form, the CDR3 reads TGTGCCAGCAGCCCCCAAAAAGGGGCGCAGTATTTT. This chain connects TRBV7-2 to TRBJ2-3, with D perhaps matching TRBD1 (5 bases). Trimming took off 5 bases at V and 10 bases at J, with 13 bases between the two ends. The CDR3 is 12 residues long. Germline V gives CDR1 SGHTA, CDR2 FQGNSA.

The chain is built from TRBV28 and TRBJ2-5, with TRBD1 matching over 9 bases. J gave up 4 bases and V 3 bases, and 6 bases lay outside the gene matches. This CDR3 has 15 residues. CDR1 is MDHEN, CDR2 SYDVKM, per germline. Written as DNA, the CDR3 is TGTGCCAGCAGTTTGGCTCGGGACAGGGCAGAGACCCAGTACTTC. Its translation is CASSLARDRAETQYF.

The V call is TRBV6-5, the J call TRBJ1-1; D is ambiguous. The CDR3 contains 13 residues. Germline V CDR1 and CDR2: MNHEY, SVGAGI. Trimming shortened V by 6 bases and J by 0 bases, and 8 bases separated the two germline ends. The CDR3 spells CASRGDMNTEAFF. The CDR3 DNA reads TGTGCCAGCAGGGGCGATATGAACACTGAAGCTTTCTTT.

V is TRBV5-8 and J is TRBJ1-6, with D possibly being TRBD1 (6 bases). This CDR3 contains 15 residues. Germline V gene lookup returns CDR1 SGHTS and CDR2 YDEGEE. V was shortened by 7 bases and J by 6 bases, with 17 bases between the two germline ends. The CDR3 DNA is TGTGCCAGCCCCCTCCGGGGACACGTTAATTCACCCCTCCACTTT. It codes for CASPLRGHVNSPLHF.